This T cell receptor (beta chain) derives from a study of cytotoxic CD8 clonotypes in ibrutinib-treated CLL. For this clone: Its antigen is as yet unknown.

The data were produced by immunoSEQ multiplex PCR, yet TCRdb's version contains in-frame clones alone and is incomplete. The sample contains about 44,000 clones, about 72% of which appear only once. General study findings and limits: At baseline, clonality was higher than in age-matched healthy donors and correlated with CD8+ counts. Rare overall, public clonotypes shrank or held steady under therapy. Clonality, elevated at ibrutinib response, dropped back toward baseline at progression.

TCR beta libraries used about 1.8 micrograms of genomic DNA from cryopreserved PBMCs. CDR3 length: 17 amino acids. Between the trimmed V and J ends, which lost 1 base and 2 bases, there was a span of 17 bases. Germline V gives CDR1 SGHDN, CDR2 FVKESK. This clonotype originated in a human donor with chronic lymphocytic leukemia. Here the sequenced sample was PBMCs, taken after 12 months of ibrutinib treatment. The J gene is TRBJ2-5, the V gene TRBV14, with D maybe TRBD1 (6 bases). CDR3 coding DNA: TGTGCCAGCAGCCAAGGGTTAATGGGGGCTTGGCAAGAGACCCAGTACTTC. Protein sequence: CASSQGLMGAWQETQYF.